Following are 16 T cell receptor beta chains from one sample sequenced in a study of T cells after yellow fever vaccination. TCRdb reanalysed the 5' RACE reads using MiXCR and keeps one entry per CDR3 protein. In the table there are around 320,000 distinct CDR3 sequences, about 10% of which are singletons. The source material was CD4+ T cells sorted from PBMCs, sampled 45 days after the yellow fever booster vaccination. The receptor source for this set is a man between 18 and 35 years old who received the YFV17D yellow fever vaccine.

This chain uses TRBV5-1 with TRBJ1-3; weak D call: TRBD1 (5 bases). The germline CDR1 and CDR2 sequences are SGHRS and YFSETQ. This CDR3 has 17 amino acids. Trimming pared 1 base from V and 0 bases from J, leaving 14 bases between. The CDR3 nucleotides read TGCGCCAGCAGCTTGAGCCAGGGACTGAGCTCTGGAAACACCATATATTTT. It translates to CASSLSQGLSSGNTIYF.

In this sample, this clonotype turned up a few times. The V call is TRBV9, the J call TRBJ2-5; D is unresolved. Trimming took off 7 bases at V and 3 bases at J, with 4 bases between the two ends. This CDR3 has 10 residues. Germline V lookup: CDR1 SGDLS, CDR2 YYNGEE. CDR3 sequence (DNA): TGTGCCAGCGGGGAAGAGACCCAGTACTTC. Translating gives CASGEETQYF.

This clonotype was recorded at least ten times. V is TRBV5-1 and J is TRBJ1-6, with no clear D. CDR3 length: 14 residues. CDR1 and CDR2 from the germline V gene are SGHRS and YFSETQ. The germline V and J ends were trimmed by 0 bases and 0 bases, with 1 base remaining between them. The CDR3 coding sequence is TGCGCCAGCAGCTTGGGCTCCTATAATTCACCCCTCCACTTT. It specifies CASSLGSYNSPLHF.

The gene calls are TRBV18 and TRBJ1-4; tentative D call: TRBD1 (6 bases). This CDR3 contains 15 residues. Germline V CDR1 and CDR2: KGHSH, LQKENI. The germline V and J ends were trimmed by 6 bases and 3 bases, with 14 bases remaining between them. DNA of the CDR3: TGTGCCAGCTCGTTCACAGGGACCTCTAATGAAAAACTGTTTTTT. Amino acids: CASSFTGTSNEKLFF.

The chain carries TRBV12-3 or TRBV12-4 and TRBJ2-2; D remains unclear. Trimming took off 6 bases at V and 7 bases at J, with 12 bases between the two ends. The CDR3 is made up of 13 amino acids. The CDR3 loop is CASRPTEVGELFF. The CDR3 nucleotides are TGTGCCAGCAGACCTACAGAAGTCGGGGAGCTGTTTTTT.

This clonotype was counted a few times. The rearrangement joins TRBV5-8 to TRBJ1-2; D perhaps matches TRBD1 (6 bases). V dropped 4 bases and J dropped 4 bases, with 8 bases sitting between them. CDR3 length: 12 amino acids. Germline CDR1 and CDR2: SGHTS and YDEGEE. The CDR3 DNA is TGTGCCAGCAGCACGACAGGCTATGGCTACACCTTC. Its translation: CASSTTGYGYTF.

The chain links TRBV15 to TRBJ1-1, with no clear D. V was pared by 4 bases and J by 8 bases, with 14 bases between. Looked up from germline, CDR1 is LNHNV and CDR2 is YYDKDF (reference sequence). This CDR3 has 13 residues. CDR3: CATSKYGTQEAFF. The CDR3 DNA reads as TGTGCCACCAGCAAGTACGGAACTCAGGAAGCTTTCTTT.

This clonotype was counted many times. The chain is built from TRBV4-3 and TRBJ1-1; D gene unclear. In germline, CDR1 is LGHNA, CDR2 YSLEER. The V gene lost 1 base and the J gene lost 0 bases, with 9 bases spanning the gap. This CDR3 comprises 15 residues. This CDR3 reads CASSQVLPLNTEAFF. The CDR3 DNA sequence: TGCGCCAGCAGCCAAGTCTTACCGCTGAACACTGAAGCTTTCTTT.

This clonotype was recorded many times. The chain employs TRBV5-1 and TRBJ1-1, with D uncertain. V dropped 5 bases and J dropped 0 bases, with 11 bases sitting between them. This CDR3 contains 14 residues. From germline, CDR1 is SGHRS and CDR2 YFSETQ. The CDR3 spells CASSSKRVNTEAFF. In DNA, the CDR3 is TGCGCCAGCAGTTCTAAAAGAGTGAACACTGAAGCTTTCTTT.

This clonotype was detected a few times. The V call is TRBV12-3 or TRBV12-4, the J call TRBJ1-2; the D gene is possibly TRBD1 (5 bases). V lost 8 bases and J lost 5, with 24 bases in between. The CDR3 is 16 amino acids. The DNA of the CDR3 is TGTGCCAGCTTCACGAGGGGCAGGGCCGAAAGTTATGGCTACACCTTC. It encodes CASFTRGRAESYGYTF.

At least ten counts were recorded for this clonotype. The chain uses TRBV5-1 and TRBJ2-1; 9 bases are shared with TRBD2. Per germline, CDR1 SGHRS and CDR2 YFSETQ. CDR3 length equals 17 residues. With V trimmed by 3 bases and J by 2 bases, 9 bases remained unmatched. CDR3 residues: CASSSIAGAAPYNEQFF. CDR3 sequence (DNA): TGCGCCAGCAGCTCGATAGCGGGGGCCGCACCCTACAATGAGCAGTTCTTC.

The rearrangement uses TRBV12-3 or TRBV12-4 and TRBJ1-3; D not resolved. V was cut by 3 bases and J by 7 bases, with 7 bases left in between. CDR3 length: 12 amino acids. The DNA for the CDR3 is TGTGCCAGCAGTTTGGATTGGAACACCATATATTTT. This translates into CASSLDWNTIYF.

The V gene is TRBV18, the J gene TRBJ2-3, with no clear D. The CDR3 length is 12 residues. V was trimmed by 3 bases and J by 5 bases, leaving 6 bases between them. CDR1 and CDR2 from the germline V gene are KGHSH and LQKENI. In DNA, the CDR3 is TGTGCCAGCTCACCGGACGTAGATACGCAGTATTTT. Translated: CASSPDVDTQYF. Variable domain in full (rest from reference TRBV18 and TRBJ2-3): NAGVMQNPRHLVRRRGQEARLRCSPMKGHSHVYWYRQLPEEGLKFMVYLQKENIIDESGMPKERFSAEFPKEGPSILRIQQVVRGDSAAYFCASSPDVDTQYFGPGTRLTVL.

This clonotype occurred a few times. The CDR3 DNA sequence: TGTGCCAGCAGCTTATGGGACAGGGGTAATGGCTACACCTTC. Its protein is CASSLWDRGNGYTF. The genes are TRBV7-2 and TRBJ1-2, with 10 bases fitting TRBD1. With V trimmed by 2 bases and J by 6 bases, 3 bases remained unmatched. CDR3 length: 14 amino acids. Per the germline V gene, CDR1 is SGHTA and CDR2 is FQGNSA.

This clonotype was seen at least ten times. The chain uses TRBV5-1 and TRBJ1-1, with 7 positions matching TRBD1. Per germline, CDR1 SGHRS and CDR2 YFSETQ. After removal of 4 bases from V and 2 bases from J, the junction contained 8 bases not matched to a gene. The CDR3 is 15 residues long. CDR3 coding DNA: TGCGCCAGCAGCCGGATGGACAGGAGTAACACTGAAGCTTTCTTT. Protein sequence: CASSRMDRSNTEAFF.

This clonotype was observed a few times. This sequence joins TRBV2 and TRBJ2-7; TRBD1 aligns across 9 bases. With V trimmed by 2 bases and J by 4 bases, 3 bases remained unmatched. This CDR3 comprises 14 residues. Germline CDR1 SNHLY, CDR2 FYNNEI. The CDR3 loop reads CASSEQGQGYEQYF. CDR3 coding DNA: TGTGCCAGCAGTGAACAGGGACAGGGTTACGAGCAGTACTTC.